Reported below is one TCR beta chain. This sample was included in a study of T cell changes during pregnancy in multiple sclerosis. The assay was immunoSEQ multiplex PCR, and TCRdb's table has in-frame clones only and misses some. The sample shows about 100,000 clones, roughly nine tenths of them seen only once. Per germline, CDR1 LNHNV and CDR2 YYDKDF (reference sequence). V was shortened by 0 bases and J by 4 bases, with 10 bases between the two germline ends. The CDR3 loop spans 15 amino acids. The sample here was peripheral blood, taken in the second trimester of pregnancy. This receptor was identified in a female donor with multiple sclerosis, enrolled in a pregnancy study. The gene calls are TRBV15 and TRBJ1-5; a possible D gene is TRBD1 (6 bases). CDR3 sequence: CATSRDGQKNQPQHF. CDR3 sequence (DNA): TGTGCCACCAGCAGAGATGGACAGAAGAATCAGCCCCAGCATTTT. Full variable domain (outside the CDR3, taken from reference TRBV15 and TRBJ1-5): DAMVIQNPRYQVTQFGKPVTLSCSQTLNHNVMYWYQQKSSQAPKLLFHYYDKDFNNEADTPDNFQSRRPNTSFCFLDIRSPGLGDTAMYLCATSRDGQKNQPQHFGDGTRLSIL.